This T cell receptor (beta chain) was found in a study of blood T cell repertoires in COVID-19. Study in general: Italy, Spain and the United States were the sources of the convalescent and acute COVID-19 samples.

The CDR3 length is 16 residues. V was shortened by 0 bases and J by 0 bases, with 10 bases between the two germline ends. From germline, CDR1 is LGHNA and CDR2 YSLEER. Here immunoSEQ multiplex PCR was the method, and the copy in TCRdb shows in-frame clones only, minus some. The sample consists of some 190,000 clones, 70% to 90% of them appearing once. The chain couples TRBV4-3 to TRBJ2-3; no definite D call. Sequencing was performed on peripheral blood. This TCR derives from a man older than 75 with COVID-19, enrolled during active disease. DNA for the CDR3: TGCGCCAGCAGCCAAGATTTCGGAGCTAGCACAGATACGCAGTATTTT. Amino acid sequence: CASSQDFGASTDTQYF.